Following are 24 T cell receptor beta chains from one sample sequenced in a study of human T cells and chemical hapten exposure. Time point here: patch test 1, 2 weeks after DPC sensitization. The treatment here: therapeutic diphenylcyclopropenone sensitization with weekly scalp DPC. A single record per CDR3 protein comes from TCRdb applying MiXCR to the RACE reads. The table records around 300,000 distinct CDR3 sequences, about 7% of them present only once. The sample here was whole blood, taken in connection with sensitization to the hapten diphenylcyclopropenone (DPC). Source of these receptors: a young woman with alopecia areata. Some clones in this sample may be carry-over from other donors' samples.

Of note for this clonotype: This may come from a read error, since a much larger clone is one base off. The genes are TRBV7-8 and TRBJ2-2; 11 positions agree with TRBD1. This CDR3 is 15 amino acids long. V shed 11 bases and J 6 bases; nucleotides not matched to a gene: 11. Per the germline V gene, CDR1 is SGHVS and CDR2 is FQNEAQ. The DNA of the CDR3 is TGTGCCGGCGGTGCGGACAGGGGGCCTCCCGGGGAGCTGTTTTTT. Its protein product is CAGGADRGPPGELFF.

At least ten counts were recorded for this clonotype. The J gene is TRBJ1-5, the V gene TRBV20-1; no firm D call. This CDR3 is built from 13 residues. Trimming removed 0 bases from V and 3 bases from J, with 6 bases in between. CDR1 is DFQATT and CDR2 is SNEGSKA in the germline V gene (reference sequence). CDR3 coding DNA: TGCAGTGCTAGAGATACTTACAATCAGCCCCAGCATTTT. This gives the protein CSARDTYNQPQHF.

There are many counts of this clonotype. This sequence joins TRBV12-3 or TRBV12-4 and TRBJ1-1; the D gene is possibly TRBD1 (5 bases). The V and J ends lost 3 bases and 9 bases respectively, with 11 bases between them. The CDR3 loop spans 12 amino acids. DNA for the CDR3: TGTGCCAGCAGTTTTTCGTCGGACAAAGCTTTCTTT. It is translated as CASSFSSDKAFF.

This clonotype was seen at least ten times. The rearrangement uses TRBV3-1 and TRBJ2-1, with 9 nucleotides matching TRBD1. This CDR3 spans 12 amino acids. The V gene end was trimmed by 5 bases and the J gene end by 15 bases; junction bases not matched to a gene: 8. The germline CDR1 and CDR2 sequences are LGHDT and YNNKEL (reference sequence). The CDR3 here is CASSAPGQGLFF. CDR3 DNA: TGTGCCAGCAGCGCTCCGGGACAGGGACTGTTCTTC.

The V gene is TRBV4-3, the J gene TRBJ1-6; perhaps TRBD1 as D (6 bases). Deletions cut 0 bases from V and 0 bases from J, with 12 bases between. This CDR3 is built from 18 residues. The germline V gene encodes CDR1 LGHNA and CDR2 YSLEER. The CDR3 coding sequence is TGCGCCAGCAGCCAAGAAGGGGACAAGAGCTCCTATAATTCACCCCTCCACTTT. Protein: CASSQEGDKSSYNSPLHF.

There are many counts of this clonotype. In nucleotides, the CDR3 is TGTGCCAGCAGCCTATTGGGGGGCGCCATGAACACTGAAGCTTTCTTT. Its translation: CASSLLGGAMNTEAFF. V usage is TRBV7-2 and J usage is TRBJ1-1; TRBD1 might be the D (6 bases). Germline V CDR1 and CDR2: SGHTA, FQGNSA. CDR3 length: 16 residues. V lost 5 bases, J lost 0 bases, and 16 bases lay in between. Full variable domain (rest looked up from reference TRBV7-2 and TRBJ1-1): GAGVSQSPSNKVTEKGKDVELRCDPISGHTALYWYRQSLGQGLEFLIYFQGNSAPDKSGLPSDRFSAERTGGSVSTLTIQRTQQEDSAVYLCASSLLGGAMNTEAFFGQGTRLTVV.

At least ten counts were recorded for this clonotype. V gene TRBV7-2 combines with J gene TRBJ2-3; D is possibly TRBD2 (6 bases). Germline V gene lookup returns CDR1 SGHTA and CDR2 FQGNSA. This CDR3 is built from 13 residues. Trimming pared 6 bases from V and 4 bases from J, leaving 11 bases between. CDR3 protein: CASRTGLADTQYF. For the CDR3, the DNA is TGTGCCAGCAGGACGGGACTTGCAGATACGCAGTATTTT.

This clonotype was detected ten times or more. The genes are TRBV3-1 and TRBJ2-6; possible D gene TRBD2, 5 bases. V was trimmed by 3 bases and J by 4 bases, leaving 7 bases between them. The germline CDR1 and CDR2 sequences are LGHDT and YNNKEL (reference sequence). The CDR3 has 14 residues. DNA for the CDR3: TGTGCCAGCAGCCACGGAGGAGGGGCCAACGTCCTGACTTTC. Its protein product is CASSHGGGANVLTF.

This clonotype was detected ten times or more. The chain joins TRBV3-1 to TRBJ2-5; 7 nucleotides agree with TRBD1. V was clipped by 6 bases and J by 3 bases; unmatched bases: 7. The CDR3 runs 14 residues. Germline V gene lookup returns CDR1 LGHDT and CDR2 YNNKEL (reference sequence). The CDR3 region is CASSRGQAEETQYF. DNA for the CDR3: TGTGCCAGCAGTCGAGGACAGGCTGAAGAGACCCAGTACTTC.

CDR3 region: CASSLAVYSNQPQHF. The DNA for the CDR3 is TGTGCCAGCAGCTTAGCTGTCTATTCCAATCAGCCCCAGCATTTT. V and J are TRBV7-2 and TRBJ1-5; no firm D call. In germline, CDR1 is SGHTA, CDR2 FQGNSA. This CDR3 is 15 amino acids long. The V end lost 0 bases, the J end lost 3 bases, and 9 bases lay between the germline ends.

V is TRBV7-9 and J is TRBJ2-6; the D is unclear. The CDR3 has 14 amino acids. Germline values: CDR1 SEHNR, CDR2 FQNEAQ (reference sequence). V lost 5 bases and J 4 bases, leaving 9 bases between the germline ends. The CDR3 sequence: CASSQLTGANVLTF. In DNA form, the CDR3 reads TGTGCCAGCAGCCAGCTAACAGGGGCCAACGTCCTGACTTTC.

This clonotype was detected many times. The rearrangement uses TRBV7-8 and TRBJ2-7, with 7 bases aligning to TRBD1. Germline-derived CDR1 and CDR2 are SGHVS and FQNEAQ. This CDR3 contains 14 residues. J was trimmed by 0 bases and V by 4 bases; bases with no gene match: 3. CDR3 nucleotide sequence: TGTGCCAGCAGCTCCCGGGACAGCTCCTACGAGCAGTACTTC. Amino acids: CASSSRDSSYEQYF.

This sequence joins TRBV12-3 or TRBV12-4 and TRBJ1-2; D gene ambiguous. The CDR3 is 13 amino acids. Trimming removed 2 bases from V and 1 base from J, with 5 bases in between. CDR3 DNA: TGTGCCAGCAGTTTACAAATTAACTATGGCTACACCTTC. It yields the protein CASSLQINYGYTF.

The chain couples TRBV20-1 to TRBJ1-2; D is ambiguous. The ends were cut back, 3 bases at V and 0 bases at J, with 11 bases in the middle. Germline CDR1 and CDR2: DFQATT and SNEGSKA (reference sequence). The CDR3 length is 14 residues. This CDR3 is CSASYGGTNYGYTF. CDR3 nucleotide sequence: TGCAGTGCTAGTTATGGCGGAACTAACTATGGCTACACCTTC.

A word on this clonotype: The junction does not match germline at one end; this may be a read error. The CDR3 DNA reads TGTGCCTGCAGCTTGCTACGAACAGGAGGGAACACTGAAGCTTTCTTT. It specifies CACSLLRTGGNTEAFF. The genes are TRBV7-8 and TRBJ1-1; D might be TRBD1 (5 bases). Germline V gives CDR1 SGHVS, CDR2 FQNEAQ. The CDR3 consists of 16 residues.

The table lists this clonotype with a few counts. The chain carries TRBV7-2 and TRBJ1-3; a possible D gene is TRBD1 (5 bases). Germline CDR1 is SGHTA and CDR2 is FQGNSA. V was clipped by 7 bases and J by 8 bases, with 21 bases between them. The CDR3 extends over 15 amino acids. CDR3 bases: TGTGCCAGCACCCCCAGGGTCCTAGGTTCTGACACCATATATTTT. Amino acid sequence: CASTPRVLGSDTIYF.

The chain employs TRBV5-1 and TRBJ1-4; D is undetermined. CDR3 length equals 14 residues. Trimming removed 3 bases from V and 0 bases from J, with 6 bases in between. Germline CDR1 SGHRS, CDR2 YFSETQ. CDR3 in amino acids: CASSYGATNEKLFF. CDR3 nucleotide sequence: TGCGCCAGCAGCTATGGAGCAACTAATGAAAAACTGTTTTTT.

This clonotype was seen a handful of times. The chain employs TRBV6-2 or TRBV6-3 and TRBJ1-2; D remains unclear. The CDR3 is 14 residues long. The germline V gene has CDR1 MNHEY and CDR2 SVGEGT. Trimming took 0 bases from V and 4 from J, leaving 9 bases between them. CDR3 protein: CASSYSELLYGYTF. The CDR3 DNA reads TGTGCCAGCAGTTACTCCGAGTTACTCTATGGCTACACCTTC.

This chain connects TRBV6-2 or TRBV6-3 to TRBJ2-2; 9 nucleotides line up with TRBD2. The CDR3 is 16 amino acids. Germline V gives CDR1 MNHEY, CDR2 SVGEGT. J gave up 5 bases and V 2 bases, and 6 bases lay outside the gene matches. The CDR3: CASSYPLAGLTGELFF. The CDR3 bases are TGTGCCAGCAGTTACCCGCTAGCGGGGTTGACCGGGGAGCTGTTTTTT.

This clonotype was detected many times. This chain links TRBV28 with TRBJ2-2; D is undetermined. V was pared by 1 base and J by 6 bases, with 6 bases between. The CDR3 extends over 13 amino acids. Germline lookup yields CDR1 MDHEN and CDR2 SYDVKM. The CDR3 DNA reads as TGTGCCAGCAGTTTATTGGTAGCCGGGGAGCTGTTTTTT. Protein sequence: CASSLLVAGELFF.

This chain connects TRBV11-1 to TRBJ2-7; D may be TRBD2 (5 bases). The CDR3 contains 15 residues. The V gene's germline CDR1 is SGHAT and CDR2 FQDESV (reference sequence). V shed 5 bases and J shed 4 bases, with 18 bases lying between them. The CDR3 here is CASSPDLEASYEQYF. Written as DNA, the CDR3 is TGTGCCAGCAGCCCGGACCTGGAGGCGTCGTACGAGCAGTACTTC.

The CDR3 DNA sequence: TGTGCCAGCAGCCAAGATTACGGTGAGCAGTTCTTC. Its translation: CASSQDYGEQFF. V usage is TRBV3-1 and J usage is TRBJ2-1; D uncertain. The CDR3 contains 12 residues. The V and J ends lost 0 bases and 9 bases respectively, with 6 bases between them. Germline CDR1 reads LGHDT; CDR2 reads YNNKEL (reference sequence).

This clonotype was picked up a small number of times. The CDR3 sequence is CASSERRVYSNQPQHF. As DNA, the CDR3 is TGCGCCAGCAGTGAAAGAAGGGTGTATAGCAATCAGCCCCAGCATTTT. This chain uses TRBV10-2 with TRBJ1-5; D is unclear. The CDR3 length is 16 residues. V lost 3 bases, J lost 0 bases, and 12 bases lay in between. Germline V lookup: CDR1 WSHSY, CDR2 SAAADI.

This clonotype was seen a handful of times. This chain uses TRBV27 with TRBJ2-7, with 9 bases identical to TRBD1. The CDR3 loop spans 16 amino acids. Germline CDR1 reads MNHEY; CDR2 reads SMNVEV (reference sequence). V was clipped by 5 bases and J by 2 bases; unmatched bases: 10. CDR3 residues: CASSPQPTGGPYEQYF. CDR3 coding DNA: TGTGCCAGCAGTCCGCAACCGACAGGGGGGCCCTACGAGCAGTACTTC.